This T cell receptor beta chain is drawn from a study of Ad26.COV2.S vaccination and SARS-CoV-2 variants. Study overall: In the study, Ad26.COV2.S was injected intramuscularly once, or twice 56 days apart.

The treatment was: some 20 received Ad26.COV2.S at low or high dose, single or two shots; several received placebo; per-sample allocation not given. Sampling occurred on day 63 after the first vaccine or placebo injection. Participants' vaccine, an Ad26 vector, delivered Wuhan-strain SARS-CoV-2 spike. This clone was counted a few times. Its antigen is unidentified. This table comes from immunoSEQ multiplex PCR, and its TCRdb copy is limited to in-frame clones, with some not included. This table holds about 440,000 clones, around 91% found once. Study-wide results and caveats: Participants in the vaccine arm had higher spike-specific TCR breadth; placebo recipients had lower. Breadth, reportedly substantial, characterized the spike-specific CD8+ and CD4+ T cell responses after vaccination.

The receptor's source is a person aged 18 to 59 who received the Ad26.COV2.S COVID-19 vaccine or a placebo. The specimen was peripheral blood, collected in a trial of Ad26.COV2.S vaccine versus placebo.

CDR3 sequence reads: CASSFTENTEAFF. Here the CDR3 DNA reads TGTGCCAGCAGTTTTACAGAGAACACTGAAGCTTTCTTT. The gene calls are TRBV12-3 or TRBV12-4 and TRBJ1-1; D unclear. The CDR3 is made up of 13 amino acids. Deletions cut 3 bases from V and 1 base from J, with 6 bases between.